These 18 T cell receptor beta chains were all obtained from the same sample, sequenced in a study of T-cell reconstitution after alpha-beta-depleted transplantation in children. The TCRbeta library was prepared with unique molecular identifiers. Each CDR3 protein gets one entry after TCRdb re-called the PCR reads with MiXCR. This table holds about 300,000 distinct CDR3 sequences, about 9.5% found once. The sample in question was PBMCs, obtained before TCRalphabeta/CD19-depleted stem cell transplant. The source is a boy in the first two years of life with acute myeloid leukemia, due to receive a stem cell transplant.

The V call is TRBV19, the J call TRBJ2-1; 7 bases map to TRBD1. The CDR3 length is 12 residues. Per the germline V gene, CDR1 is LNHDA and CDR2 is SQIVND (reference sequence). The CDR3 coding sequence is TGTGGCACAGGACAGGCCTACAATGAGCAGTTCTTC. Amino acids: CGTGQAYNEQFF.

The sample holds many counts of this clonotype. This chain links TRBV7-8 with TRBJ1-2, with TRBD1 matching 10 bases. J was trimmed by 0 bases and V by 2 bases; bases with no gene match: 3. CDR3 length: 16 amino acids. CDR1 and CDR2 (germline): SGHVS, FQNEAQ. In DNA form, the CDR3 reads TGTGCCAGCAGCTTAAGGGGGACAGGGGCTAACTATGGCTACACCTTC. This gives the protein CASSLRGTGANYGYTF.

This clonotype occurred many times. The chain carries TRBV12-3 or TRBV12-4 and TRBJ2-3, with TRBD2 as a possible D gene (5 bases). The CDR3 has 14 amino acids. The germline V and J ends were trimmed by 5 bases and 0 bases, with 9 bases remaining between them. The CDR3 spells CASSALASTDTQYF. CDR3 nucleotides: TGTGCCAGCAGTGCCTTAGCGAGCACAGATACGCAGTATTTT.

V usage is TRBV28 and J usage is TRBJ1-6; D is undetermined. Deletions cut 7 bases from V and 2 bases from J, with 15 bases between. CDR1 and CDR2 (germline): MDHEN, SYDVKM. The CDR3 has 16 amino acids. CDR3 nucleotide sequence: TGTGCCAGCACACGTGTCGATGGCACCTATAATTCACCCCTCCACTTT. Translation gives CASTRVDGTYNSPLHF.

This clonotype was detected ten times or more. The gene calls are TRBV10-3 and TRBJ2-7, with D possibly being TRBD2 (6 bases). Germline-derived CDR1 and CDR2 are ENHRY and SYGVKD. This CDR3 has 15 residues. The germline V and J ends were trimmed by 10 bases and 0 bases, with 19 bases remaining between them. The DNA of the CDR3 is TGTGCCACCGCCCCGGGCCCCGGGAGCTCCTACGAGCAGTACTTC. The encoded protein is CATAPGPGSSYEQYF.

There are many counts of this clonotype. This chain connects TRBV5-6 to TRBJ2-2; 7 bases line up with TRBD1. Germline assignment: CDR1 SGHDT and CDR2 YYEEEE. V shed 4 bases and J 3 bases; nucleotides not matched to a gene: 6. This CDR3 contains 15 residues. The CDR3 DNA follows: TGTGCCAGCAGCCCTGGTGACAGGGACACCGGGGAGCTGTTTTTT. Its translation is CASSPGDRDTGELFF.

The table lists this clonotype with many counts. J is TRBJ1-1 and V is TRBV18; D unclear. Trimming took off 0 bases at V and 3 bases at J, with 8 bases between the two ends. This CDR3 comprises 14 residues. The germline gives CDR1 KGHSH, CDR2 LQKENI. DNA of the CDR3: TGTGCCAGCTCACCACCTGCCGTATACACTGAAGCTTTCTTT. Its protein is CASSPPAVYTEAFF.

There are many counts of this clonotype. The CDR3 bases are TGTGCCAGCAGTCCCGCCGGGACTAGCTACCACGAGCAGTACTTC. This sequence encodes CASSPAGTSYHEQYF. The J gene is TRBJ2-7, the V gene TRBV12-3 or TRBV12-4; TRBD2 matches at 9 bases. The CDR3 loop spans 15 amino acids. Losses at the gene ends were 5 bases for V and 5 bases for J; bases not matched to a gene: 10.

As to this clonotype: A much larger clone is a single base away; this may be a read error. The V gene is TRBV12-3 or TRBV12-4, the J gene TRBJ2-7; D unresolved. CDR3 length: 12 amino acids. DNA for the CDR3: TGTGACAGCAGTGGTGGACCATCCCAGCAGTACTTC. Amino acids: CDSSGGPSQQYF.

In this sample, this clonotype turned up many times. CDR3 in DNA: TGTGCCAGCAGTCCATACGCCCAAGAGACCCAGTACTTC. It yields the protein CASSPYAQETQYF. V is TRBV28 and J is TRBJ2-5; no reliable D call. This CDR3 spans 13 amino acids. Looked up from germline, CDR1 is MDHEN and CDR2 is SYDVKM. V dropped 5 bases and J dropped 1 base, with 8 bases sitting between them.

This clonotype has ten or more counts. The gene calls are TRBV12-3 or TRBV12-4 and TRBJ2-1, with D possibly TRBD1 on 6 matching bases. This CDR3 spans 14 amino acids. Trimming shortened V by 1 base and J by 8 bases, and 12 bases separated the two germline ends. This CDR3 reads CASSLVGARDEQFF. The CDR3 DNA reads TGTGCCAGCAGTTTAGTGGGGGCCCGCGATGAGCAGTTCTTC.

This clonotype has a handful of counts. The CDR3, as DNA: TGCAGTGCTAGAGATGGGGACGGGACCTACGAGCAGTACTTC. Translated, it gives CSARDGDGTYEQYF. The chain combines TRBV20-1 with TRBJ2-7; the D gene could be TRBD1 or TRBD2 (5 bases each). Trimming removed 0 bases from V and 2 bases from J, with 11 bases in between. CDR1 DFQATT and CDR2 SNEGSKA come from the germline V gene (reference sequence). The CDR3 loop spans 14 amino acids.

The chain carries TRBV6-6 and TRBJ2-7, with 12 bases aligning to TRBD1. This CDR3 spans 15 amino acids. Per germline, CDR1 MNHNY and CDR2 SVGAGI (reference sequence). Unmatched junction bases numbered 7, after V lost 4 bases and J lost 6 bases. The CDR3: CASSSPGQGALEQYF. Written as DNA, the CDR3 is TGTGCCAGCAGTTCGCCGGGACAGGGGGCGCTCGAGCAGTACTTC.

As to this clonotype: A single base separates this from a much larger clone, so it may be a read error. The genes are TRBV12-3 or TRBV12-4 and TRBJ1-5; D is possibly TRBD1 (6 bases). V lost 3 bases to trimming and J lost 5 bases, with 14 bases between them. The CDR3 loop spans 15 amino acids. The CDR3 spells CASSLGGTPDQPQHF. CDR3 DNA sequence: TGTGCCAGCAGTTTGGGGGGGACACCGGATCAGCCCCAGCATTTT.

Ten or more counts support this clonotype. The rearrangement uses TRBV28 and TRBJ2-2; TRBD1 might be the D (6 bases). The germline V gene encodes CDR1 MDHEN and CDR2 SYDVKM. The V end lost 10 bases, the J end lost 3 bases, and 15 bases lay between the germline ends. The CDR3 is made up of 14 amino acids. CDR3 coding DNA: TGTGCCACCCGGGACACTTCCTACACCGGGGAGCTGTTTTTT. This gives the protein CATRDTSYTGELFF.

This clonotype was detected a few times. The chain has TRBV10-1 and TRBJ2-1; 11 nucleotides agree with TRBD2. This CDR3 contains 15 residues. Germline loops: CDR1 WNHNN, CDR2 SYGVQD (reference sequence). The trim removed 3 bases at V and 6 bases at J, leaving 4 bases unmatched. The CDR3 coding sequence is TGCGCCAGCAGTGACCGACTAGCGGGGTTCAATGAGCAGTTCTTC. Its protein is CASSDRLAGFNEQFF.

This clonotype was counted at least ten times. V usage is TRBV11-1 and J usage is TRBJ2-7; 8 nucleotides agree with TRBD1. V lost 1 base, J lost 3 bases, and 17 bases stayed unmatched. This CDR3 is built from 19 residues. From germline, CDR1 is SGHAT and CDR2 FQDESV (reference sequence). In DNA form, the CDR3 reads TGTGCCAGCAGCTTAGGGGGGTTTGGGCAGGGGGCGAGAAACTACGAGCAGTACTTC. Its protein is CASSLGGFGQGARNYEQYF.

The chain links TRBV4-1 to TRBJ2-2; D unclear. V was pared by 3 bases and J by 5 bases, with 10 bases between. Looked up from germline, CDR1 is MGHRA and CDR2 is YSYEKL. This CDR3 comprises 14 residues. In DNA form, the CDR3 reads TGCGCCAGCAGCCAGAACTTCCGGACCGGGGAGCTGTTTTTT. Its translation is CASSQNFRTGELFF.